One T cell receptor (beta chain) is described in this entry. These data originate in a study of blood T cell repertoires in COVID-19. Data came from immunoSEQ multiplex PCR; TCRdb stores just in-frame clones and leaves some out. The repertoire consists of fewer than 200,000 clones, with around 82% occurring once and the leading ten covering 6.5% to 8.5%. Unmatched junction bases numbered 3, after V lost 2 bases and J lost 4 bases. Germline CDR1 is GTSNPN and CDR2 is SVGIG (reference sequence). The CDR3 sequence is 14 residues long. Source material: peripheral blood. The J gene is TRBJ1-5, the V gene TRBV30; 9 positions agree with TRBD1. This TCR derives from a middle-aged woman with COVID-19, enrolled during active disease. The CDR3: CAWSRQGGNQPQHF. The DNA of the CDR3 is TGTGCCTGGAGTAGACAGGGGGGTAATCAGCCCCAGCATTTT.